Given below is one TCR beta chain in context. The antigen is undetermined. Amplification used 60 Vbeta primers and 13 Jbeta primers. Sequencing was performed with immunoSEQ multiplex PCR; in TCRdb, only in-frame clones are kept and a portion is missing. Counted here are around 150,000 clones, around 82% occurring once; the ten biggest clones make up about 6.8%. This CDR3 spans 14 amino acids. Trimming took 5 bases from V and 2 from J, leaving 12 bases between them. Germline loops: CDR1 LNHDA, CDR2 SQIVND (reference sequence). The data are from a study of cytomegalovirus exposure and HLA in healthy donors. Study-level results: In a later analysis, specific HLA alleles were associated with 15,000 to 20,000 TCR beta sequences at a 0.05 false discovery rate.

Sequencing was performed on PBMCs. The rearrangement joins TRBV19 to TRBJ1-2; D perhaps matches TRBD1 (6 bases). The origin of this receptor is a man aged 35 to 55 in good health and CMV-seropositive. The CDR3 nucleotides read TGTGCCAGTAGTCCCCATAGGGGGAACTATGGCTACACCTTC. Its translation is CASSPHRGNYGYTF.